This T cell receptor (beta chain) appears in the sequencing data of a study of human T cells and chemical hapten exposure. Study-wide results and caveats: Compared with pre-sensitization or healthy control sets, expanded TCRs clustered more. Patch test score showed a positive correlation with PT1 expanded TCR counts.

This CDR3 is 14 amino acids long. Germline CDR1 MNHEY, CDR2 SVGEGT. V was pared by 0 bases and J by 5 bases, with 10 bases between. Concerning this clonotype: Its antigen is currently unknown.

Time point reported: pre-sensitization, week 0. As for treatment: therapeutic diphenylcyclopropenone sensitization with weekly scalp DPC. TCRdb reprocessed the RACE reads with MiXCR, giving one entry per CDR3 protein. Of under 50,000 distinct CDR3 sequences in the sample, about 7.4% were seen once. Sequenced material: whole blood, taken in connection with sensitization to the hapten diphenylcyclopropenone (DPC). V is TRBV6-2 or TRBV6-3 and J is TRBJ2-5; no definite D call. The sequence was obtained from a woman aged 45-59 years with alopecia areata. Some clones in this sample may be carry-over from other donors' samples. The CDR3 region is CASSYSRVRETQYF. CDR3 DNA sequence: TGTGCCAGCAGTTACTCGAGAGTGCGGGAGACCCAGTACTTC.